These 27 T cell receptor beta chains were all obtained from the same sample, sequenced in a study of radiotherapy plus CTLA-4 blockade in lung cancer (dated by TCRdb to the late 2010s). The library was generated by the immunoSEQ multiplex PCR assay. The source is immuneACCESS, and TCRdb retained only in-frame sequences with V and J called. Part of the clones is not carried over; for the studies checked, unresolved V genes explain less than half of this, and the remainder is unexplained. This sample gives fewer than 50,000 clones in total; roughly 60% of them show up just once. Around 18% of the sample lies in the top ten. The source material was peripheral blood, sampled from a patient treated with radiotherapy plus ipilimumab. These receptors were collected from a human donor with non-small cell lung cancer who had a partial response to radiotherapy plus ipilimumab.

The CDR3 nucleotides read TGTGCCAGCAGCCCCGAAGCAGGGGCTCAGCCCCAGCATTTT. Translated: CASSPEAGAQPQHF. This sequence joins TRBV7-8 and TRBJ1-5; a possible D gene is TRBD1 (6 bases). Germline V lookup: CDR1 SGHVS, CDR2 FQNEAQ. Trimming shortened V by 5 bases and J by 6 bases, and 14 bases separated the two germline ends. This CDR3 is built from 14 residues.

This sequence joins TRBV29-1 and TRBJ2-1, with unresolved D. In germline, CDR1 is SQVTM, CDR2 ANQGSEA. The CDR3 is made up of 13 amino acids. The V and J ends lost 4 bases and 7 bases respectively, with 14 bases between them. CDR3 sequence (DNA): TGCAGCGTTGCCGCCGTGATCGGGAATGAGCAGTTCTTC. It specifies CSVAAVIGNEQFF.

The chain links TRBV6-1 to TRBJ2-7, with 10 positions matching TRBD1. Germline V gene sequence: CDR1 MNHNS, CDR2 SASEGT. The CDR3 sequence is 14 residues long. V was clipped by 5 bases and J by 6 bases; unmatched bases: 7. CDR3 amino acids: CASSRPGTGAEQYF. The CDR3 bases are TGTGCCAGCAGTCGGCCAGGGACAGGGGCCGAGCAGTACTTC.

CDR3 DNA: TGTGCCAGCAGCTCTCTAGGGGGCCGGGTCGGGGAGCTGTTTTTT. This sequence encodes CASSSLGGRVGELFF. The chain is built from TRBV9 and TRBJ2-2; TRBD1 agrees at 7 bases. V was pared by 4 bases and J by 7 bases, with 10 bases of the junction left unmatched. The V gene's germline CDR1 is SGDLS and CDR2 YYNGEE. The CDR3 spans 15 residues.

V gene TRBV27 combines with J gene TRBJ2-1; D is unclear. The CDR3 spans 17 residues. Trimming removed 3 bases from V and 0 bases from J, with 15 bases in between. Germline V gene data show CDR1 as MNHEY and CDR2 as SMNVEV (reference sequence). CDR3 in DNA: TGTGCCAGCAGTTTGAATTTTGACTTCAGCTCCTACAATGAGCAGTTCTTC. Its protein is CASSLNFDFSSYNEQFF.

In this sample, this clone turned up a few times. The genes are TRBV5-6 and TRBJ2-5, with 10 bases lining up with TRBD1. This CDR3 region has 18 residues. CDR1 is SGHDT and CDR2 is YYEEEE in the germline V gene. V dropped 4 bases and J dropped 4; count of bases not matched to a gene: 16. Written as DNA, the CDR3 is TGTGCCAGCAGCCCCCCGTGGGACAGGGGAAAGGTTGGAGAGACCCAGTACTTC. Translation: CASSPPWDRGKVGETQYF. Full variable domain (outside the CDR3, taken from reference TRBV5-6 and TRBJ2-5): DAGVTQSPTHLIKTRGQQVTLRCSPKSGHDTVSWYQQALGQGPQFIFQYYEEEERQRGNFPDRFSGHQFPNYSSELNVNALLLGDSALYLCASSPPWDRGKVGETQYFGPGTRLLVL.

The chain uses TRBV11-2 and TRBJ2-7; 9 bases agree with TRBD1. V lost 5 bases to trimming and J lost 2 bases; unmatched junction nucleotides: 7. The CDR3 extends over 15 amino acids. Germline V gene sequence: CDR1 SGHAT, CDR2 FQNNGV. For the CDR3, the DNA is TGTGCCAGCAGCAACAGGGGGCAGGGCCCCTACGAGCAGTACTTC. Protein: CASSNRGQGPYEQYF.

The genes are TRBV5-8 and TRBJ2-7; 8 nucleotides line up with TRBD1. The germline V gene has CDR1 SGHTS and CDR2 YDEGEE. V lost 4 bases, J lost 7 bases, and 7 bases stayed unmatched. This CDR3 has 13 residues. CDR3 loop: CASSAGQAREQYF. The DNA for the CDR3 is TGTGCCAGCAGCGCGGGACAGGCGCGTGAGCAGTACTTC.

V usage is TRBV4-1 and J usage is TRBJ2-1; D not resolved. Germline loops: CDR1 MGHRA, CDR2 YSYEKL. Deletions cut 0 bases from V and 8 bases from J, with 11 bases between. The CDR3 spans 14 residues. The CDR3 coding sequence is TGCGCCAGCAGCCAAGAAAAGCATTTTGATGAGCAGTTCTTC. Its protein is CASSQEKHFDEQFF.

This clone was recorded a few times. J is TRBJ2-3 and V is TRBV6-5, with 8 bases matching TRBD1. The CDR3 extends over 15 amino acids. J lost 6 bases, V lost 6 bases, and 11 bases had no gene match. Germline CDR1 reads MNHEY; CDR2 reads SVGAGI. The CDR3 region has the DNA TGTGCCAGCAGGCACGGGACAGGCATTGGGGATACGCAGTATTTT. Amino acid sequence: CASRHGTGIGDTQYF.

The chain has TRBV13 and TRBJ2-5; TRBD2 aligns across 13 bases. V lost 4 bases, J lost 1 base, and 9 bases stayed unmatched. Germline V CDR1 and CDR2: PRHDT, FYEKMQ (reference sequence). This CDR3 is built from 18 residues. CDR3 in DNA: TGTGCCAGCAGCTACAGACTAGCGGGGGGCTCGGGCCAAGAGACCCAGTACTTC. It codes for CASSYRLAGGSGQETQYF.

This clone came up a few times. The chain is built from TRBV19 and TRBJ2-3; 14 bases match TRBD2. The V gene's germline CDR1 is LNHDA and CDR2 SQIVND (reference sequence). Trimming took 5 bases from V and 4 from J; bases not matched to a gene: 5. The CDR3 covers 16 residues. The DNA for the CDR3 is TGTGCCAGTAGTCCCCTGACTAGCGGGGGGGCAGATACGCAGTATTTT. Its translation: CASSPLTSGGADTQYF.

The CDR3 region has the DNA TGTGCCAGCAGCTTATCCCACAGGACAGACTATGGCTACACCTTC. Protein product: CASSLSHRTDYGYTF. The J gene is TRBJ1-2, the V gene TRBV11-2, with a weak D call TRBD1 (6 bases). The germline V gene has CDR1 SGHAT and CDR2 FQNNGV. The CDR3 consists of 15 residues. The V end was cut by 2 bases, the J end by 3 bases, with 13 bases between. Together with reference TRBV11-2 and TRBJ1-2, the CDR3 gives the full variable domain: EAGVAQSPRYKIIEKRQSVAFWCNPISGHATLYWYQQILGQGPKLLIQFQNNGVVDDSQLPKDRFSAERLKGVDSTLKIQPAKLEDSAVYLCASSLSHRTDYGYTFGSGTRLTVV.

V is TRBV7-9 and J is TRBJ2-1, with D possibly TRBD1 on 5 matching bases. V was trimmed by 3 bases and J by 10 bases, leaving 13 bases between them. Germline CDR1 is SEHNR and CDR2 is FQNEAQ (reference sequence). The CDR3 extends over 13 amino acids. CDR3 sequence (DNA): TGTGCCAGCAGCTTCCAGGGCCGACCGGAGCAGTTCTTC. Its protein product is CASSFQGRPEQFF.

This clone appeared a few times. CDR3 sequence reads: CASSSVPGQGAPEQFF. The CDR3 nucleotides read TGTGCCAGCAGTTCGGTACCGGGACAGGGGGCGCCTGAGCAGTTCTTC. V gene TRBV6-6 combines with J gene TRBJ2-1; 12 bases agree with TRBD1. Trimming removed 4 bases from V and 9 bases from J; junction bases left unmatched: 10. This CDR3 has 16 residues. CDR1 and CDR2 from the germline V gene are MNHNY and SVGAGI (reference sequence).

This clone showed up just a few times. The chain is built from TRBV7-2 and TRBJ2-1; perhaps TRBD1 as D (5 bases). V lost 1 base, J lost 0 bases, and 10 bases lay in between. The CDR3 loop spans 16 amino acids. Germline V lookup: CDR1 SGHTA, CDR2 FQGNSA. Here the CDR3 reads CASSLGGTISYNEQFF. The CDR3 DNA reads TGTGCCAGCAGCTTAGGGGGCACCATCTCCTACAATGAGCAGTTCTTC.

This clone was seen a handful of times. The chain has TRBV5-3 and TRBJ1-1, with TRBD1 identical over 10 bases. TRBV5-3 is assigned to the ORF class and has an uncertain function. The CDR3 has 17 residues. J gave up 0 bases and V 4 bases, and 9 bases lay outside the gene matches. DNA of the CDR3: TGTGCCAGAAGCGGGGGACAGGGGAGGGGAGTGAACACTGAAGCTTTCTTT. This sequence encodes CARSGGQGRGVNTEAFF.

This clone was seen many times. Here the CDR3 reads CASSQISGGAVGYTF. In DNA form, the CDR3 reads TGTGCCAGCAGCCAAATTTCAGGGGGCGCGGTTGGCTACACCTTC. This chain uses TRBV14 with TRBJ1-2; 8 positions agree with TRBD1. CDR1 and CDR2 (germline): SGHDN, FVKESK. Trimming removed 2 bases from V and 7 bases from J; junction bases left unmatched: 9. This CDR3 has 15 residues.

The chain employs TRBV7-8 and TRBJ2-5; D is perhaps TRBD1 (5 bases). V gave up 4 bases and J gave up 5 bases, with 23 bases separating them. Germline V gene sequence: CDR1 SGHVS, CDR2 FQNEAQ. The CDR3 is 17 amino acids. The DNA for the CDR3 is TGTGCCAGCAGCTCCGTTGAGGCGGTGTGGGGCGCGGAGACCCAGTACTTC. Encoded protein: CASSSVEAVWGAETQYF. Full variable domain (missing parts from reference TRBV7-8 and TRBJ2-5): GAGVSQSPRYKVAKRGQDVALRCDPISGHVSLFWYQQALGQGPEFLTYFQNEAQLDKSGLPSDRFFAERPEGSVSTLKIQRTQQEDSAVYLCASSSVEAVWGAETQYFGPGTRLLVL.

This clone was seen only a few times. The rearrangement joins TRBV19 to TRBJ1-2; 7 bases match TRBD1. The CDR3 runs 15 residues. J gave up 8 bases and V 3 bases, and 12 bases lay outside the gene matches. CDR1 and CDR2 from the germline V gene are LNHDA and SQIVND (reference sequence). The CDR3 nucleotides are TGTGCCAGTAGTATTACAGGGGTAGTCACGAAGGGCTACACCTTC. Amino acids: CASSITGVVTKGYTF.

This clone appeared many times. J is TRBJ1-5 and V is TRBV7-9; D gene unclear. The CDR3 runs 14 residues. The V end lost 7 bases, the J end lost 2 bases, and 12 bases lay between the germline ends. Germline CDR1 and CDR2: SEHNR and FQNEAQ (reference sequence). The CDR3 DNA sequence: TGTGCCAGCACCTCCGGGAGCGGCAATCAGCCCCAGCATTTT. This sequence encodes CASTSGSGNQPQHF. Complete variable domain (other parts from reference TRBV7-9 and TRBJ1-5): DTGVSQNPRHKITKRGQNVTFRCDPISEHNRLYWYRQTLGQGPEFLTYFQNEAQLEKSRLLSDRFSAERPKGSFSTLEIQRTEQGDSAMYLCASTSGSGNQPQHFGDGTRLSIL.

The chain links TRBV27 to TRBJ1-1; 7 bases align to TRBD1. Germline CDR1 is MNHEY and CDR2 is SMNVEV (reference sequence). The CDR3 runs 15 residues. V lost 2 bases to trimming and J lost 8 bases; unmatched junction nucleotides: 11. The CDR3 is CASSLAQDRPGEAFF. CDR3 coding DNA: TGTGCCAGCAGTTTAGCCCAGGACAGGCCGGGGGAAGCTTTCTTT.

This clone was detected a few times. J is TRBJ1-1 and V is TRBV5-4, with D tentatively TRBD1 (5 bases). Germline lookup yields CDR1 SGHNT and CDR2 YYREEE (reference sequence). This CDR3 region has 12 residues. V lost 4 bases and J lost 6, with 10 bases in between. The CDR3 protein is CASSRDSAEAFF. The CDR3 DNA follows: TGTGCCAGCAGCCGGGACTCGGCTGAAGCTTTCTTT.

The rearrangement uses TRBV5-1 and TRBJ2-1, with TRBD1 identical over 12 bases. In germline, CDR1 is SGHRS, CDR2 YFSETQ. Trimming took 3 bases from V and 10 from J; bases not matched to a gene: 5. CDR3 length: 14 residues. The CDR3 sequence: CASSSGTGGKEQFF. The CDR3 nucleotides are TGCGCCAGCAGCTCTGGGACAGGGGGCAAGGAGCAGTTCTTC.

The chain joins TRBV7-2 to TRBJ1-2; D is ambiguous. This CDR3 spans 15 amino acids. Trimming removed 1 base at V and 7 bases at J, with 16 bases between. Germline CDR1 reads SGHTA; CDR2 reads FQGNSA. The CDR3 sequence is CASSLGLRELSGYTF. Written as DNA, the CDR3 is TGTGCCAGCAGCTTAGGTCTTCGGGAACTAAGTGGCTACACCTTC.

V and J are TRBV5-1 and TRBJ1-2, with 7 positions matching TRBD1. V was pared by 7 bases and J by 7 bases, with 19 bases of the junction left unmatched. The length of the CDR3 is 16 residues. In germline, CDR1 is SGHRS, CDR2 YFSETQ. The CDR3 DNA sequence: TGCGCCAGCCAGGGGGGTAGGTCCGGACCTTACTCTGGCTACACCTTC. The encoded protein is CASQGGRSGPYSGYTF.

As concerns this clone: The junction differs from germline at one of its ends, possibly a read error. In DNA, the CDR3 is TGTGCTAGCAGCTACCAAATAGCGGGAGTGGGAGCTGGTGAGCAGTTCTTC. Protein sequence: CASSYQIAGVGAGEQFF. V is TRBV7-7 and J is TRBJ2-1; 9 bases agree with TRBD2. The CDR3 is made up of 17 amino acids. The germline V gene encodes CDR1 SSHAT and CDR2 FNYEAQ (reference sequence).